The present T cell receptor beta chain was sequenced within a study of control samples from healthy donors and cancer patients. The V gene lost 5 bases and the J gene lost 0 bases, with 10 bases spanning the gap. The CDR3 totals 14 residues. Germline lookup yields CDR1 SGHNT and CDR2 YENEEA. This clone showed up just once. Method: immunoSEQ multiplex PCR; TCRdb's copy keeps in-frame clones and lacks some. The table has around 200,000 clones, about 93% seen once; the top ten hold roughly 1.5%. The chain links TRBV11-3 to TRBJ1-1; D is possibly TRBD1 (5 bases). The sequencing input was blood. The origin of this receptor is a man between 18 and 35 years old in good health. The CDR3 nucleotides are TGTGCCAGCAGCCGAGGAGGGGTGAACACTGAAGCTTTCTTT. Translated: CASSRGGVNTEAFF.